Listed below are T cell receptor beta chains from one sample, sequenced in a study of Ad26.COV2.S vaccination and SARS-CoV-2 variants. Only in-frame clones appear in the TCRdb table, and some are missing; sequencing was by immunoSEQ multiplex PCR. The sample has fewer than 300,000 clones, roughly 86% seen once. The specimen comprised peripheral blood, sampled in a trial of Ad26.COV2.S vaccine versus placebo. The receptors originated from a person between 18 and 65 years old who received the Ad26.COV2.S COVID-19 vaccine or a placebo. CDR3s include the opening cysteine and the closing phenylalanine or tryptophan. Fields, in order: CDR3 protein, CDR3 length, V gene, clone size, J gene. Rows may omit the clone size; those that give it use once, few, many or a size class.

CASRRTSGAYEQYF | 14 | TRBV6-5 | - | TRBJ2-7
CASTTGDGVASPLHF | 15 | TRBV2 | - | TRBJ1-6
CAWIKRDRGGGYTF | 14 | TRBV30 | - | TRBJ1-2
CASSGPLAGGPKTDTQYF | 18 | TRBV5-4 | - | TRBJ2-3
CASSFGGRSTEAFF | 14 | TRBV5-1 | - | TRBJ1-1
CASSFNRETEAFF | 13 | TRBV7-2 | - | TRBJ1-1
CASSFEGHGNTIYF | 14 | TRBV5-1 | - | TRBJ1-3
CASSPQLVTEAFF | 13 | TRBV11-2 | - | TRBJ1-1
CASSVAENYGYTF | 13 | TRBV19 | few | TRBJ1-2
CASSPPRTNYGYTF | 14 | TRBV7-9 | - | TRBJ1-2
CASSGVGGTPEQFF | 14 | TRBV27 | - | TRBJ2-1
CASSLASGSSYNEQFF | 16 | TRBV5-1 | - | TRBJ2-1
CASSYSMPDSGYGYTF | 16 | TRBV6-5 | - | TRBJ1-2
CASSQTMNTEAFF | 13 | TRBV6-4 | - | TRBJ1-1
CASSLGQGTGGYTF | 14 | TRBV5-1 | - | TRBJ1-2
CASRDRGHTEAFF | 13 | TRBV2 | - | TRBJ1-1
CASSFNGEPYNEQFF | 15 | TRBV28 | - | TRBJ2-1
CASSLEGGAGGYTF | 14 | TRBV11-2 | - | TRBJ1-2
CASSYSGRNTEAFF | 14 | TRBV6-5 | - | TRBJ1-1
CASSLAPGGNSPLHF | 15 | TRBV7-9 | - | TRBJ1-6
CASSEGLTSYEQYF | 14 | TRBV18 | - | TRBJ2-7
CSGDAGDYGYTF | 12 | TRBV29-1 | - | TRBJ1-2
CASSSVRAPGRVNTEAFF | 18 | TRBV5-6 | few | TRBJ1-1
CASSSDGTGGAYEQYF | 16 | TRBV7-2 | - | TRBJ2-7
CASSTRGFSYEQYF | 14 | TRBV7-6 | - | TRBJ2-7
CASSAQDNSPLHF | 13 | TRBV2 | many | TRBJ1-6
CASSSRTGLNTEAFF | 15 | TRBV7-2 | - | TRBJ1-1
CATRSGSTDTQYF | 13 | TRBV24-1 | - | TRBJ2-3
CASSPDRVNYGYTF | 14 | TRBV5-1 | - | TRBJ1-2
CAWSRSAVDIQYF | 13 | TRBV30 | - | TRBJ2-4
CASSRPGRVNEQFF | 14 | TRBV7-6 | - | TRBJ2-1
CAIRGQSVGEKLFF | 14 | TRBV10-3 | - | TRBJ1-4
CASSFRSRDRDEQYF | 15 | TRBV11-2 | - | TRBJ2-7